This T cell receptor beta chain was retrieved from a study of cytomegalovirus exposure and HLA in healthy donors. Study at large: Among about 179 million T cells, an earlier analysis found approximately 110 million unique TCR beta sequences.

This CDR3 contains 12 residues. Per the germline V gene, CDR1 is SQVTM and CDR2 is ANQGSEA. Losses at the gene ends were 6 bases for V and 6 bases for J; bases not matched to a gene: 7. Primers included in the PCR were 60 Vbeta and 13 Jbeta primers. Sequenced by immunoSEQ multiplex PCR; TCRdb stores in-frame clones only, minus some. The table has under 200,000 clones, 80% seen once. Material for sequencing was PBMCs. V and J are TRBV29-1 and TRBJ2-7; 8 positions match TRBD2. This receptor was identified in a male donor in good health and CMV-seronegative. CDR3 amino acids: CSVQSRGGEQYF. As DNA, the CDR3 is TGCAGCGTCCAGTCCCGGGGGGGCGAGCAGTACTTC.